These 18 T cell receptor beta chains share one sample of origin, sequenced in a study of response to subunit inactivated influenza vaccine. MiXCR was run by TCRdb on the RT-PCR reads, yielding one entry per CDR3 protein. The sample shows around 580,000 distinct CDR3 sequences, about an eighth of them seen only once. This sample comprised PBMCs from blood, obtained on the day of vaccination. These receptors originate from a man aged 45-60 years who received an inactivated influenza vaccine.

This sequence joins TRBV29-1 and TRBJ2-3; 7 bases are a match to TRBD1. Germline loops: CDR1 SQVTM, CDR2 ANQGSEA. Unmatched junction bases numbered 8, after V lost 5 bases and J lost 0 bases. The CDR3 runs 15 residues. The CDR3 sequence is CSVTPGQKSTDTQYF. The DNA for the CDR3 is TGCAGCGTTACCCCGGGACAGAAAAGCACAGATACGCAGTATTTT.

The J gene is TRBJ2-1, the V gene TRBV7-9, with TRBD2 identical over 11 bases. Germline-derived CDR1 and CDR2 are SEHNR and FQNEAQ (reference sequence). CDR3 length: 16 residues. With 2 bases clipped from V and 8 bases from J, the junction kept 8 bases outside the gene matches. CDR3 sequence reads: CASSLFLAGGQDEQFF. For the CDR3, the DNA is TGTGCCAGCAGCTTATTTCTAGCGGGGGGTCAGGATGAGCAGTTCTTC.

This clonotype has ten or more counts. This sequence joins TRBV5-1 and TRBJ2-5, with D possibly being TRBD1 or TRBD2 (5 bases each). The CDR3 contains 13 residues. Trimming cost V 4 bases and J 5 bases, with 12 bases left between them. Per germline, CDR1 SGHRS and CDR2 YFSETQ. This chain's CDR3 is CASSQEWGETQYF. In nucleotides, the CDR3 is TGCGCCAGCAGCCAGGAATGGGGGGAGACCCAGTACTTC.

This sequence joins TRBV11-2 and TRBJ2-5; D uncertain. This CDR3 region has 16 residues. V lost 1 base to trimming and J lost 2 bases, with 14 bases between them. CDR1 is SGHAT, CDR2 FQNNGV, per germline. Here the CDR3 DNA reads TGTGCCAGCAGCTTAGCCCCCCTAGGCGGACAAGAGACCCAGTACTTC. It encodes CASSLAPLGGQETQYF.

A few counts support this clonotype. The gene calls are TRBV7-9 and TRBJ2-2; D uncertain. Germline CDR1 is SEHNR and CDR2 is FQNEAQ (reference sequence). The ends were cut back, 8 bases at V and 0 bases at J, with 10 bases in the middle. This CDR3 is 14 amino acids long. The CDR3 nucleotides are TGTGCCAGCTTGACCTGGACGAACACCGGGGAGCTGTTTTTT. Protein: CASLTWTNTGELFF.

V gene TRBV20-1 combines with J gene TRBJ2-1; a weak D match, TRBD2 (5 bases). The CDR3 length is 14 residues. Germline assignment: CDR1 DFQATT and CDR2 SNEGSKA (reference sequence). With 3 bases removed from V and 4 bases from J, the gap between germline ends came to 13 bases. The CDR3 reads CSARGQQRYNEQFF. In DNA form, the CDR3 reads TGCAGTGCTAGGGGTCAACAGCGGTACAATGAGCAGTTCTTC.

This chain joins TRBV20-1 and TRBJ1-2; the D gene is possibly TRBD1 (5 bases). Germline V gene data show CDR1 as DFQATT and CDR2 as SNEGSKA (reference sequence). The CDR3 runs to 17 residues. CDR3 protein: CSPRMGLRTGSNYGYTF. The CDR3 DNA follows: TGCAGCCCCAGGATGGGTCTGAGAACAGGCAGTAACTATGGCTACACCTTC.

This clonotype was found a few times. V usage is TRBV28 and J usage is TRBJ2-3; D is perhaps TRBD1 (6 bases). The V end was cut by 2 bases, the J end by 1 base, with 10 bases between. The CDR3 sequence is 15 residues long. CDR1 is MDHEN and CDR2 is SYDVKM in the germline V gene. The CDR3 coding sequence is TGTGCCAGCAGTTTAACCGACAGGCGCACAGATACGCAGTATTTT. It encodes CASSLTDRRTDTQYF.

This clonotype was found many times. The V gene is TRBV12-3 or TRBV12-4, the J gene TRBJ2-7; the D call may be TRBD1 or TRBD2 (5 bases each). The CDR3 is made up of 14 amino acids. The V and J ends lost 3 bases and 2 bases respectively, with 11 bases between them. The CDR3 loop reads CASSLGTRAYEQYF. The CDR3 nucleotides read TGTGCCAGCAGTTTGGGGACGCGGGCCTACGAGCAGTACTTC.

This clonotype was seen only a few times. The chain is built from TRBV28 and TRBJ2-3; D is perhaps TRBD1 (5 bases). CDR3 size: 17 residues. Germline CDR1 and CDR2: MDHEN and SYDVKM. The V gene lost 7 bases and the J gene lost 2 bases, with 22 bases spanning the gap. The CDR3 DNA follows: TGTGCCAGCAACCTACGGACCAGGGTGTCCTACACAGATACGCAGTATTTT. This gives the protein CASNLRTRVSYTDTQYF.

The chain couples TRBV7-8 to TRBJ1-4; D uncertain. The CDR3 totals 15 residues. With 7 bases removed from V and 5 bases from J, the gap between germline ends came to 17 bases. The germline V gene encodes CDR1 SGHVS and CDR2 FQNEAQ. The CDR3 nucleotides read TGTGCCAGCACCAAGAAACAGCAGAGAAATGAAAAACTGTTTTTT. Translating it yields CASTKKQQRNEKLFF.

The chain carries TRBV15 and TRBJ2-1; 7 nucleotides agree with TRBD2. The CDR3 is 15 residues long. V lost 2 bases, J lost 5 bases, and 6 bases stayed unmatched. CDR1 and CDR2 from the germline V gene are LNHNV and YYDKDF (reference sequence). The CDR3 spells CATSRTAGLNNEQFF. CDR3 in DNA: TGTGCCACCAGCAGAACAGCGGGACTTAACAATGAGCAGTTCTTC.

This chain links TRBV27 with TRBJ1-4, with D possibly matching TRBD1 (5 bases). V was clipped by 5 bases and J by 6 bases, with 13 bases between them. Germline assignment: CDR1 MNHEY and CDR2 SMNVEV (reference sequence). The CDR3 sequence is 14 residues long. CDR3 nucleotide sequence: TGTGCCAGCAGTGGGGCCCTGGGCTATGAAAAACTGTTTTTT. Its translation is CASSGALGYEKLFF.

This clonotype was seen at least ten times. This chain joins TRBV7-9 and TRBJ2-2, with a weak D call TRBD2 (5 bases). The V and J ends lost 3 bases and 2 bases respectively, with 10 bases between them. Germline values: CDR1 SEHNR, CDR2 FQNEAQ (reference sequence). This CDR3 contains 15 residues. CDR3 in amino acids: CASSFWTFNTGELFF. CDR3 in DNA: TGTGCCAGCAGCTTTTGGACTTTTAACACCGGGGAGCTGTTTTTT.

The rearrangement links TRBV24-1 to TRBJ2-1; TRBD1 might be the D (7 bases). Germline values: CDR1 KGHDR, CDR2 SFDVKD. V shed 1 base and J shed 6 bases, with 15 bases lying between them. The CDR3 covers 16 residues. This chain's CDR3 is CATSDFGRGVFNEQFF. The CDR3 nucleotides read TGTGCCACCAGTGATTTTGGCAGGGGGGTTTTCAATGAGCAGTTCTTC.

There are a few counts of this clonotype. V usage is TRBV7-8 and J usage is TRBJ2-7; D gene ambiguous. The germline V gene has CDR1 SGHVS and CDR2 FQNEAQ. V dropped 5 bases and J dropped 5 bases, with 10 bases sitting between them. The CDR3 runs to 12 residues. CDR3 loop: CASSAYVDEQYF. The CDR3 nucleotides are TGTGCCAGCAGCGCTTACGTAGACGAGCAGTACTTC.

This clonotype was counted a few times. The J gene is TRBJ2-1, the V gene TRBV19; 9 nucleotides align to TRBD2. Germline assignment: CDR1 LNHDA and CDR2 SQIVND (reference sequence). V was pared by 4 bases and J by 2 bases, with 3 bases of the junction left unmatched. The CDR3 is 15 residues long. CDR3 amino acids: CASSNSGSPYNEQFF. The CDR3 bases are TGTGCCAGTAGTAATAGCGGGAGCCCCTACAATGAGCAGTTCTTC.

Comments on this clonotype: A read error is the likely source, as a far larger clone sits one nucleotide away. The chain employs TRBV12-3 or TRBV12-4 and TRBJ1-2; maybe TRBD1 (6 bases). This CDR3 has 13 residues. The CDR3 protein is CASCFGQNYGYTF. As DNA, the CDR3 is TGTGCCAGCTGTTTCGGACAGAACTATGGCTACACCTTC.